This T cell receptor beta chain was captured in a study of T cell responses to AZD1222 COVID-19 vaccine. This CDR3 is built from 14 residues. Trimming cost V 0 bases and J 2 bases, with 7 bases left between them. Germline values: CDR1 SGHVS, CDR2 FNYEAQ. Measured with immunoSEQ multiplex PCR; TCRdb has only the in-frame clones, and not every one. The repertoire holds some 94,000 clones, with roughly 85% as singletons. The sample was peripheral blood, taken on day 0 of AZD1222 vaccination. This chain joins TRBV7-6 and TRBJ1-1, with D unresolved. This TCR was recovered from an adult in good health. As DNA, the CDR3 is TGTGCCAGCAGCTTAGCGCTGATAAACACTGAAGCTTTCTTT. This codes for CASSLALINTEAFF.